This T cell receptor beta chain was obtained from a study of cytomegalovirus exposure and HLA in healthy donors. This clone came up once. As yet, its antigen is unknown. Germline assignment: CDR1 MGHRA and CDR2 YSYEKL. The CDR3 has 16 amino acids. The V and J ends lost 0 bases and 4 bases respectively, with 14 bases between them. PCR used 60 Vbeta primers and 13 Jbeta primers. Here immunoSEQ multiplex PCR was the method, and the copy in TCRdb shows in-frame clones only, minus some. Seen here are about 110,000 clones, roughly 76% observed once, and the top ten hold approximately 7.2%. Notes on the study in general: Clonal expansion was found to be greater in HLA-associated TCR beta chains than in equally common others in a later analysis. The presence/absence work took it that sequencing depth was about the same across donors. It is likely that the observed cluster of highly shared sequence variants was a sequencing artifact.

The chain combines TRBV4-1 with TRBJ2-3, with D possibly being TRBD2 (6 bases). The specimen was PBMCs. The TCR originated in a young man in good health and CMV-seropositive. CDR3 protein: CASSQEATSRPDTQYF. CDR3 bases: TGCGCCAGCAGCCAAGAGGCGACTAGTCGACCAGATACGCAGTATTTT.